A single T cell receptor beta chain is shown here with its context. Its antigen is currently unknown. The CDR3 has 14 residues. Trimming took off 5 bases at V and 2 bases at J, with 13 bases between the two ends. Germline-derived CDR1 and CDR2 are LNHDA and SQIVND (reference sequence). This entry is derived from a study of shared clonotypes between healthy human individuals. General study results and limits: Naive CD4 clonotype sharing across a handful of donors was about 5%. Enrolling few donors narrowed the genetic and exposure-history diversity that was represented.

Assay runs were performed at deep level. The sorted-subset replicate PCRs were given about 200 ng DNA, which is approximately 30,000 T cell genomes. Data came from immunoSEQ multiplex PCR; TCRdb stores just in-frame clones and leaves some out. This repertoire shows around 610,000 clones, approximately 96% found once; its top ten account for 0.11%. Naive CD8 cells were CD45RO-negative, positively selected for CCR7, excluding terminally differentiated effector memory CD45RA+ cells. Sequencing used naive CD8+ T cells sorted from blood. This sequence joins TRBV19 and TRBJ2-7; no clear D gene. The source of this sequence is a woman aged 25 to 39 in good health. The CDR3 DNA is TGTGCCAGTAGTTTGGGCGGAGAAACCTACGAGCAGTACTTC. Its translation: CASSLGGETYEQYF.